This TCR beta chain was sequenced for a study of metastatic and nonmetastatic thyroid tumors. With MiXCR, TCRdb reprocessed the PCR reads. The table shows about 70,000 clones, with around 20% occurring only once. None of the patients had undergone any treatment ahead of thyroid surgery. This clone was detected ten times or more. Trimming stripped 2 bases from V and 7 bases from J, with 24 bases between. This CDR3 is 18 amino acids long. Germline lookup yields CDR1 SGHRS and CDR2 YFSETQ. J is TRBJ1-4 and V is TRBV5-1; possibly TRBD1 for D (6 bases). Sample: blood. The sequence was collected from a female donor with papillary thyroid cancer or a benign thyroid nodule (not recorded which). Some clones in this sample may be carry-over from other donors' samples. This CDR3 reads CASSFGSFTGIFSEKLFF. CDR3 in DNA: TGCGCCAGCAGCTTTGGATCTTTTACAGGGATTTTTAGTGAAAAACTGTTTTTT.